This T cell receptor (beta chain) originates from a study of human T cells and chemical hapten exposure. The overall study: Variability of per-sample TCR yields stemmed mainly from small differences in pooled library volume. The study, taken as a whole, reports: With DPC sensitization, TCRs exceeding 1 in 1000 frequency showed no change.

The library attached unique molecular identifiers to individual cDNA molecules. In the authors' workflow: Samples ranged from roughly 23,224 to 690,600 TCRs, with a median of approximately 91,000. From the 5' RACE reads, TCRdb called clonotypes with MiXCR, one entry per CDR3 protein. TCRdb, not the original authors, processed these V and J calls. The sample carries more than 75,000 distinct CDR3 sequences, 15% to 20% recorded once. Total RNA came from unfractionated whole blood. This clonotype was counted only a few times. Antigen: not known. Germline assignment: CDR1 LGHDT and CDR2 YNNKEL (reference sequence). Trimming removed 6 bases from V and 0 bases from J, with 11 bases in between. The CDR3 consists of 15 residues.

The sequence was collected from a female donor in good health. The J gene is TRBJ1-4, the V gene TRBV3-1; tentatively, D is TRBD1 (5 bases). CDR3: CASSRAGPTNEKLFF. CDR3 in DNA: TGTGCCAGCAGTCGCGCAGGGCCAACTAATGAAAAACTGTTTTTT. Variable domain in full (rest from reference TRBV3-1 and TRBJ1-4): DTAVSQTPKYLVTQMGNDKSIKCEQNLGHDTMYWYKQDSKKFLKIMFSYNNKELIINETVPNRFSPKSPDKAHLNLHINSLELGDSAVYFCASSRAGPTNEKLFFGSGTQLSVL.